Listed below are T cell receptor beta chains from one sample, sequenced in a study of beta chain features in type 1 diabetes. Using immunoSEQ multiplex PCR, the repertoire was profiled, and TCRdb retains in-frame clones only, with some absent. The table lists 200,000 to 250,000 clones, roughly a tenth of them singletons. Sequences were obtained from central memory CD4+ T cells from blood. The receptors come from a man between 18 and 29 years old in good health. The CDR3 runs from the conserved cysteine through the conserved F or W.

CDR3 length: 14; V gene: TRBV16; J gene: TRBJ2-2; CDR3 protein: CASSGALNTGELFF
CDR3 length: 14; V gene: TRBV10-3; J gene: TRBJ2-5; CDR3 protein: CAISRRDGQETQYF
CDR3 length: 15; V gene: TRBV25-1; J gene: TRBJ1-1; CDR3 protein: CASSATRTVNTEAFF
CDR3 length: 15; V gene: TRBV4-3; J gene: TRBJ2-2; CDR3 protein: CASSQSPANTGELFF
CDR3 length: 14; V gene: TRBV5-6; J gene: TRBJ1-2; CDR3 protein: CASSSGQLNYGYTF
CDR3 length: 14; V gene: TRBV7-2; J gene: TRBJ2-5; CDR3 protein: CASSLRSGEETQYF
CDR3 length: 15; V gene: TRBV9; J gene: TRBJ2-7; CDR3 protein: CASSVEGARANEQYF
CDR3 length: 16; V gene: TRBV7-2; J gene: TRBJ2-5; CDR3 protein: CASSLGLADPQETQYF
CDR3 length: 14; V gene: TRBV30; J gene: TRBJ1-5; CDR3 protein: CAWSVAGSNQPQHF
CDR3 length: 14; V gene: TRBV7-2; J gene: .; CDR3 protein: CASSLFAGSYEQYF
CDR3 length: 16; V gene: TRBV7-9; J gene: TRBJ2-5; CDR3 protein: CASSQRRSSGEETQYF
CDR3 length: 13; V gene: TRBV10-3; J gene: TRBJ2-7; CDR3 protein: CAISERGPGEQYF
CDR3 length: 13; V gene: TRBV10-1; J gene: TRBJ2-1; CDR3 protein: CASSTGPYNEQFF
CDR3 length: 14; V gene: TRBV30; J gene: TRBJ1-5; CDR3 protein: CAWRGAGHNQPQHF
CDR3 length: 13; V gene: TRBV28; J gene: TRBJ2-1; CDR3 protein: CASSPPQGKEQFF
CDR3 length: 15; V gene: TRBV27; J gene: TRBJ2-7; CDR3 protein: CASSLFGQGYHEQYF
CDR3 length: 13; V gene: TRBV27; J gene: TRBJ2-7; CDR3 protein: CASSLVPSGEQYF
CDR3 length: 14; V gene: TRBV30; J gene: TRBJ1-2; CDR3 protein: CAWRKIDRGDGYTF
CDR3 length: 13; V gene: TRBV6-4; J gene: TRBJ1-1; CDR3 protein: CASSDSPRTEAFF
CDR3 length: 16; V gene: TRBV7-2; J gene: TRBJ1-6; CDR3 protein: CASSLAGTGSNSPLHF
CDR3 length: 15; V gene: TRBV6-5; J gene: TRBJ2-3; CDR3 protein: CASSYSGASTDTQYF
CDR3 length: 14; V gene: TRBV25-1; J gene: TRBJ1-2; CDR3 protein: CASSEWGIAYGYTF
CDR3 length: 15; V gene: TRBV30; J gene: TRBJ2-6; CDR3 protein: CAWCPGRAGANVLTF
CDR3 length: 15; V gene: TRBV15; J gene: TRBJ1-5; CDR3 protein: CATSRDTGTYQPQHF
CDR3 length: 15; V gene: TRBV10-3; J gene: TRBJ1-1; CDR3 protein: CAISRTGDKSTEAFF
CDR3 length: 14; V gene: TRBV2; J gene: TRBJ2-7; CDR3 protein: CASSEVRSLYEQYF
CDR3 length: 14; V gene: TRBV5-1; J gene: TRBJ2-1; CDR3 protein: CASSSSGREDEQFF
CDR3 length: 15; V gene: TRBV19; J gene: TRBJ2-2; CDR3 protein: CASSRQGAGTGELFF
CDR3 length: 16; V gene: TRBV7-2; J gene: TRBJ2-1; CDR3 protein: CASSLGFWARGNEQFF
CDR3 length: 14; V gene: TRBV5-6; J gene: TRBJ2-7; CDR3 protein: CASSLVMDSYEQYF
CDR3 length: 13; V gene: TRBV7-2; J gene: TRBJ2-5; CDR3 protein: CASSRDSKETQYF
CDR3 length: 16; V gene: TRBV28; J gene: TRBJ2-4; CDR3 protein: CASSPRTTQAKNIQYF
CDR3 length: 12; V gene: TRBV29-1; J gene: TRBJ2-1; CDR3 protein: CSALGPAHEQFF
CDR3 length: 12; V gene: TRBV6-6; J gene: TRBJ2-3; CDR3 protein: CASSQTQDTQYF
CDR3 length: 16; V gene: TRBV5-1; J gene: TRBJ1-3; CDR3 protein: CASSLRADRAGNTIYF
CDR3 length: 13; V gene: TRBV12-2; J gene: TRBJ1-1; CDR3 protein: CASRLGEGSEAFF
CDR3 length: 14; V gene: TRBV11-2; J gene: TRBJ2-6; CDR3 protein: CASSLAQGTNVLTF
CDR3 length: 14; V gene: TRBV30; J gene: TRBJ1-1; CDR3 protein: CAWSRTGLNTEAFF